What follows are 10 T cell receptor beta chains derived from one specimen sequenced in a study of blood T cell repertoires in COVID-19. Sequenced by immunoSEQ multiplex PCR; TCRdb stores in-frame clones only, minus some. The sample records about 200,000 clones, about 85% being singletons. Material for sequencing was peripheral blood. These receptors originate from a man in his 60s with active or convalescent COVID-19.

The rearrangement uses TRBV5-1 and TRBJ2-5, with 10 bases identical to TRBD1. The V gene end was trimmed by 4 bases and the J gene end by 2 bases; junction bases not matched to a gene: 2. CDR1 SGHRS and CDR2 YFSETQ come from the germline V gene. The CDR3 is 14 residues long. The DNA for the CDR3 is TGCGCCAGCAGCGTGGACAGGGGGCAAGAGACCCAGTACTTC. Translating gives CASSVDRGQETQYF.

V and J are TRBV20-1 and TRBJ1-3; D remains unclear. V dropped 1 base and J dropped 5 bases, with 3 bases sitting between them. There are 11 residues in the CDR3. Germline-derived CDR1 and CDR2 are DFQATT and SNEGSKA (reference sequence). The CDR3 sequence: CSARVRNTIYF. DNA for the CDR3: TGCAGTGCTAGAGTTAGAAACACCATATATTTT.

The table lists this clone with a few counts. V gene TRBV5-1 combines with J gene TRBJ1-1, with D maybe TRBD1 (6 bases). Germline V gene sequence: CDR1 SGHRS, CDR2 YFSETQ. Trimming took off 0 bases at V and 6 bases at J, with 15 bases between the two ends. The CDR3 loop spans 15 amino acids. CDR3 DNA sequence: TGCGCCAGCAGCTTGGGGGGCAGGACAGATCCTGAAGCTTTCTTT. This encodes CASSLGGRTDPEAFF.

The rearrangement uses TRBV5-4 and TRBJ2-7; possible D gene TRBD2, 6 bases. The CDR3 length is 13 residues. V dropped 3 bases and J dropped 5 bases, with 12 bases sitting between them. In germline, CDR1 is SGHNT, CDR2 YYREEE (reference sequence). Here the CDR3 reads CASSSGGVHEQYF. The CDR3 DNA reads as TGTGCCAGCAGCTCTGGAGGGGTCCACGAGCAGTACTTC.

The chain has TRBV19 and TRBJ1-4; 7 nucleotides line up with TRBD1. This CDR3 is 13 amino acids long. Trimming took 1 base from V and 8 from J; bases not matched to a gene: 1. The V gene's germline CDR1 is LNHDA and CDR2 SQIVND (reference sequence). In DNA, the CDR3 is TGTGCCAGTAGTATAGGAGGGGGCGAAAAACTGTTTTTT. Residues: CASSIGGGEKLFF.

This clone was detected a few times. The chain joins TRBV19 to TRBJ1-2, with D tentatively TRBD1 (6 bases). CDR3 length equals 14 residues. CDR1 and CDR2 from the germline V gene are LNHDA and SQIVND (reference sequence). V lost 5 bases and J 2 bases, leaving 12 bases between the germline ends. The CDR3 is CASSARTVNYGYTF. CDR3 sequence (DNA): TGTGCCAGTAGTGCTCGGACAGTGAACTATGGCTACACCTTC.

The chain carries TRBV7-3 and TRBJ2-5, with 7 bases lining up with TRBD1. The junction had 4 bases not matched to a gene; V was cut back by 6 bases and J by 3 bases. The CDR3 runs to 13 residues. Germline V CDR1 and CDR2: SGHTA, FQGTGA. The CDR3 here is CASSPGTEETQYF. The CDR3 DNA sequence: TGTGCCAGCAGTCCCGGGACAGAAGAGACCCAGTACTTC.

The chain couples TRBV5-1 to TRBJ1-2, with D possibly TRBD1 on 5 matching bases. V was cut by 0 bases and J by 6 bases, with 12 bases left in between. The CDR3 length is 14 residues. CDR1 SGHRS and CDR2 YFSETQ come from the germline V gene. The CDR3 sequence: CASSLERGTDGYTF. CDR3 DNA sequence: TGCGCCAGCAGCTTGGAACGTGGGACTGATGGCTACACCTTC.

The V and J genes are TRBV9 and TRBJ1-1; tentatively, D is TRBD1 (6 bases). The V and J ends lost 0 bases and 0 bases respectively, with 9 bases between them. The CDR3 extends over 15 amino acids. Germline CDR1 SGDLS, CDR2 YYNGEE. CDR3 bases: TGTGCCAGCAGCGTAGGCGACAGGCTGAACACTGAAGCTTTCTTT. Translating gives CASSVGDRLNTEAFF.

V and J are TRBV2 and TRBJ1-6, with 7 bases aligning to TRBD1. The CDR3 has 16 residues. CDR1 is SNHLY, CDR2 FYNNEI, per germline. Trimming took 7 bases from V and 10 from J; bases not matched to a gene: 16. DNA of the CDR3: TGTGCCAGCACCCTTGACAGGGTTGCCCGAGGGTCACCCCTCCACTTT. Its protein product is CASTLDRVARGSPLHF.